A selection of T cell receptor beta chains follows, all from one sample in a study of blood T cell repertoires in COVID-19. Produced via immunoSEQ multiplex PCR; TCRdb's table is partial and in-frame only. This sample has some 240,000 clones, with approximately 90% found just once. The specimen was peripheral blood. These receptors originate from a man aged 55 to 70 who had recovered from COVID-19. Both conserved end residues are part of each CDR3. D genes are given only for firm matches. Not all rows give a size; the values are once, few, many and, for expanded clones, a class.

v_call: TRBV20-1
cdr3_length: 14
j_call: TRBJ1-4
d_call: -
clone_size: once
cdr3_nt: TGCAGTGCTAGTCGGAGGGCACGGGATGAAAAACTGTTTTTT
cdr3_aa: CSASRRARDEKLFF

v_call: TRBV6-5
cdr3_length: 15
j_call: TRBJ1-2
d_call: TRBD1
clone_size: -
cdr3_nt: TGTGCCAGCAGACTAGGGACAGCCTCTAACTATGGCTACACCTTC
cdr3_aa: CASRLGTASNYGYTF

v_call: TRBV12-3/TRBV12-4
cdr3_length: 13
j_call: TRBJ2-2
d_call: -
clone_size: -
cdr3_nt: TGTGCCAGCAGCCGAGGAGGGGTCGGGGAGCTGTTTTTT
cdr3_aa: CASSRGGVGELFF

v_call: TRBV7-9
cdr3_length: 16
j_call: TRBJ1-3
d_call: TRBD1
clone_size: -
cdr3_nt: TGTGCCAGCAGCTCTAGAGGGACAGGGTACGGAAACACCATATATTTT
cdr3_aa: CASSSRGTGYGNTIYF

v_call: TRBV19
cdr3_length: 13
j_call: TRBJ1-2
d_call: -
clone_size: -
cdr3_nt: TGTGCCAGTTGTGACTCTCCTAACTATGGCTACACCTTC
cdr3_aa: CASCDSPNYGYTF

v_call: TRBV19
cdr3_length: 13
j_call: TRBJ1-1
d_call: -
clone_size: -
cdr3_nt: TGTGCCAGTAGCTTGCAGGGGAACACTGAAGCTTTCTTT
cdr3_aa: CASSLQGNTEAFF

v_call: TRBV7-8
cdr3_length: 20
j_call: TRBJ2-2
d_call: TRBD2
clone_size: -
cdr3_nt: TGTGCCAGCAGCTTAACACATGGGACTAGCGGGGGGGCCATCACCGGGGAGCTGTTTTTT
cdr3_aa: CASSLTHGTSGGAITGELFF

v_call: TRBV15
cdr3_length: 16
j_call: TRBJ2-3
d_call: TRBD2
clone_size: -
cdr3_nt: TGTGCCACCAGCAGAGAGGGGCGGGGGGGCACAGATACGCAGTATTTT
cdr3_aa: CATSREGRGGTDTQYF

v_call: TRBV13
cdr3_length: 16
j_call: TRBJ2-3
d_call: TRBD2
clone_size: few
cdr3_nt: TGTGCCAGCGGACTAGGTGGTGGGGGTGACACAGATACGCAGTATTTT
cdr3_aa: CASGLGGGGDTDTQYF

v_call: TRBV25-1
cdr3_length: 14
j_call: TRBJ1-5
d_call: TRBD1
clone_size: -
cdr3_nt: TGTGCCAGCAAGGGACAGGGGGAGGGTCAGCCCCAGCATTTT
cdr3_aa: CASKGQGEGQPQHF

v_call: TRBV4-2
cdr3_length: 16
j_call: TRBJ2-3
d_call: TRBD2
clone_size: -
cdr3_nt: TGTGCCAGCAGCCAAAGCAGGGCGGGGGGGCCGCCATCGCAGTATTTT
cdr3_aa: CASSQSRAGGPPSQYF

v_call: TRBV18
cdr3_length: 16
j_call: TRBJ1-3
d_call: -
clone_size: -
cdr3_nt: TGTGCCAGCTCACCCGTTGCGTCCTACTCTGGAAACACCATATATTTT
cdr3_aa: CASSPVASYSGNTIYF

v_call: TRBV6-5
cdr3_length: 15
j_call: TRBJ1-6
d_call: -
clone_size: -
cdr3_nt: TGTGCCAGCAGGTGGGGGGTCGCCTATAATTCACCCCTCCACTTT
cdr3_aa: CASRWGVAYNSPLHF

v_call: TRBV5-4
cdr3_length: 15
j_call: TRBJ2-5
d_call: -
clone_size: -
cdr3_nt: TGTGCCAGCAGCTTGGGACAGATGGGCACGGAGACCCAGTACTTC
cdr3_aa: CASSLGQMGTETQYF

v_call: TRBV5-1
cdr3_length: 17
j_call: TRBJ2-2
d_call: TRBD2
clone_size: -
cdr3_nt: TGCGCCAGCAGCTTGGCTCCAGCGGGGGAAAACACCGGGGAGCTGTTTTTT
cdr3_aa: CASSLAPAGENTGELFF

v_call: TRBV10-3
cdr3_length: 15
j_call: TRBJ1-6
d_call: -
clone_size: -
cdr3_nt: TGTGCCATCAGTGAACGGGGGTCTGATGATCCACCCCTCCACTTT
cdr3_aa: CAISERGSDDPPLHF

v_call: TRBV6-5
cdr3_length: 13
j_call: TRBJ2-7
d_call: -
clone_size: -
cdr3_nt: TGTGCCAGCAGGGACTCCGGATTGTACGAGCAGTACTTC
cdr3_aa: CASRDSGLYEQYF

v_call: TRBV11-2
cdr3_length: 17
j_call: TRBJ2-1
d_call: -
clone_size: -
cdr3_nt: TGTGCCAGCAGCTTAGGGAACAGGGTAGAGACCTACAATGAGCAGTTCTTC
cdr3_aa: CASSLGNRVETYNEQFF

v_call: TRBV19
cdr3_length: 16
j_call: TRBJ2-1
d_call: TRBD2
clone_size: -
cdr3_nt: TGTGCCAGTAGTCATTATACAGCGGGGGGCTACAATGAGCAGTTCTTC
cdr3_aa: CASSHYTAGGYNEQFF

v_call: TRBV6-6
cdr3_length: 17
j_call: TRBJ1-4
d_call: TRBD1
clone_size: -
cdr3_nt: TGTGCCAGCAGTCACATCCGGGACAGGGCCGATAATGAAAAACTGTTTTTT
cdr3_aa: CASSHIRDRADNEKLFF

v_call: TRBV19
cdr3_length: 15
j_call: TRBJ1-6
d_call: TRBD1
clone_size: -
cdr3_nt: TGTGCCAGTAGGGGACAGGAGAACTATAATTCACCCCTCCACTTT
cdr3_aa: CASRGQENYNSPLHF

v_call: TRBV15
cdr3_length: 19
j_call: TRBJ2-1
d_call: TRBD2
clone_size: -
cdr3_nt: TGTGCCACCAGCAGAGGGCTAGCGGGGGGCTCAGTTTTGAAGGGTGAGCAGTTCTTC
cdr3_aa: CATSRGLAGGSVLKGEQFF

v_call: TRBV19
cdr3_length: 13
j_call: TRBJ1-5
d_call: TRBD1
clone_size: once
cdr3_nt: TGTGCCAGTGACGGGGACAGTTATCAGCCCCAGCATTTT
cdr3_aa: CASDGDSYQPQHF

v_call: TRBV9
cdr3_length: 15
j_call: TRBJ1-3
d_call: -
clone_size: -
cdr3_nt: TGTGCCAGCAGCGTAAGGGGGGGATTCGGAAACACCATATATTTT
cdr3_aa: CASSVRGGFGNTIYF

v_call: TRBV2
cdr3_length: 14
j_call: TRBJ1-6
d_call: TRBD1
clone_size: -
cdr3_nt: TGTGCCAGCAGGAGGACAGGGGGCACGACACCCCTCCACTTT
cdr3_aa: CASRRTGGTTPLHF

v_call: TRBV5-5
cdr3_length: 13
j_call: TRBJ2-7
d_call: -
clone_size: -
cdr3_nt: TGTGCCAGCAGCTCGTACAGTGGAGGCGAGCAGTACTTC
cdr3_aa: CASSSYSGGEQYF

v_call: TRBV20-1
cdr3_length: 14
j_call: TRBJ1-5
d_call: -
clone_size: -
cdr3_nt: TGCAGTGCTAGTGGGGTCGACAGAAATCAGCCCCAGCATTTT
cdr3_aa: CSASGVDRNQPQHF

v_call: TRBV5-1
cdr3_length: 14
j_call: TRBJ2-3
d_call: -
clone_size: -
cdr3_nt: TGCGCCAGCAGCTTGGGCAGGCCCACAGATACGCAGTATTTT
cdr3_aa: CASSLGRPTDTQYF

v_call: TRBV2
cdr3_length: 14
j_call: TRBJ1-4
d_call: -
clone_size: few
cdr3_nt: TGTGCCAGCAATGAGGTACAGGGCGCCGTAAAACTGTTTTTT
cdr3_aa: CASNEVQGAVKLFF

v_call: TRBV15
cdr3_length: 15
j_call: TRBJ2-7
d_call: -
clone_size: -
cdr3_nt: TGTGCCACCAGCAGAACCCTTGGACAGATTTACGAGCAGTACTTC
cdr3_aa: CATSRTLGQIYEQYF

v_call: TRBV24-1
cdr3_length: 16
j_call: TRBJ2-7
d_call: TRBD1
clone_size: -
cdr3_nt: TGTGCCACCAGTGATCCTATTACAGGGGGTAACTACGAGCAGTACTTC
cdr3_aa: CATSDPITGGNYEQYF

v_call: TRBV3-1/TRBV3-2
cdr3_length: 17
j_call: TRBJ2-7
d_call: TRBD1
clone_size: -
cdr3_nt: TGTGCCAGCAGCCAAGATTACCCCCGACGGACAGGGGGCGAGCAGTACTTC
cdr3_aa: CASSQDYPRRTGGEQYF

v_call: TRBV4-2
cdr3_length: 17
j_call: TRBJ2-1
d_call: -
clone_size: once
cdr3_nt: TGTGCCAGCAGCCAAGGTAGCCGGGGGAGCTCCTACAATGAGCAGTTCTTC
cdr3_aa: CASSQGSRGSSYNEQFF

v_call: TRBV19
cdr3_length: 14
j_call: TRBJ2-5
d_call: TRBD2
clone_size: -
cdr3_nt: TGTGCCAGTAGTATTAGCGGGAGGAAAGAGACCCAGTACTTC
cdr3_aa: CASSISGRKETQYF

v_call: TRBV19
cdr3_length: 15
j_call: TRBJ1-6
d_call: TRBD1
clone_size: few
cdr3_nt: TGTGCCAGTATGAGGTACAGGGGGTTCGACTCACCCCTCCACTTT
cdr3_aa: CASMRYRGFDSPLHF

v_call: TRBV7-2
cdr3_length: 16
j_call: TRBJ2-5
d_call: -
clone_size: -
cdr3_nt: TGTGCCAGCAGTTTTCCCGGGACAACGTCCCCGGAGACCCAGTACTTC
cdr3_aa: CASSFPGTTSPETQYF

v_call: TRBV6-1
cdr3_length: 14
j_call: TRBJ2-4
d_call: -
clone_size: -
cdr3_nt: TGTGCCAGCAGTGAAGTGCAGACCAAAAACATTCAGTACTTC
cdr3_aa: CASSEVQTKNIQYF

v_call: TRBV27
cdr3_length: 15
j_call: TRBJ2-1
d_call: TRBD1
clone_size: -
cdr3_nt: TGTGCCAGCAGCAGCCCCCGGGACAGGACTAATGAGCAGTTCTTC
cdr3_aa: CASSSPRDRTNEQFF

v_call: TRBV18
cdr3_length: 13
j_call: TRBJ1-1
d_call: -
clone_size: -
cdr3_nt: TGTGCCAGCTCACACGACAGGAACACTGAAGCTTTCTTT
cdr3_aa: CASSHDRNTEAFF

v_call: TRBV4-2
cdr3_length: 13
j_call: TRBJ2-1
d_call: -
clone_size: many
cdr3_nt: TGTGCCAGCAGCCTAACCGGGGACAATGAGCAGTTCTTC
cdr3_aa: CASSLTGDNEQFF

v_call: TRBV15
cdr3_length: 15
j_call: TRBJ1-4
d_call: -
clone_size: -
cdr3_nt: TGTGCCACCAGCAGAGTTCCAGGCTCCTCTGAAAAACTGTTTTTT
cdr3_aa: CATSRVPGSSEKLFF

v_call: TRBV3-1/TRBV3-2
cdr3_length: 13
j_call: TRBJ1-2
d_call: -
clone_size: -
cdr3_nt: TGTGCCAGCAGTCCATTTCAGGGTGGGGGCTACACCTTC
cdr3_aa: CASSPFQGGGYTF

v_call: TRBV27
cdr3_length: 13
j_call: TRBJ1-1
d_call: -
clone_size: -
cdr3_nt: TGTGCCAGCAGTTTATACTTGAACACTGAAGCTTTCTTT
cdr3_aa: CASSLYLNTEAFF

v_call: TRBV5-1
cdr3_length: 14
j_call: TRBJ1-1
d_call: TRBD1
clone_size: -
cdr3_nt: TGCGCCAGCAGGGGAGACAGGGAGTTCACTGAAGCTTTCTTT
cdr3_aa: CASRGDREFTEAFF

v_call: TRBV29-1
cdr3_length: 15
j_call: TRBJ2-5
d_call: -
clone_size: -
cdr3_nt: TGCAGCGTTGTTGGGTTCGGGGGGCCCCAAGAGACCCAGTACTTC
cdr3_aa: CSVVGFGGPQETQYF

v_call: TRBV6-5
cdr3_length: 15
j_call: TRBJ1-3
d_call: -
clone_size: -
cdr3_nt: TGTGCCAGCAGTTATACAGGTGGCGGAGGAAACACCATATATTTT
cdr3_aa: CASSYTGGGGNTIYF

v_call: TRBV7-9
cdr3_length: 13
j_call: TRBJ2-3
d_call: -
clone_size: once
cdr3_nt: TGTGCCCTCCGACTAGACCTCATTGATACGCAGTATTTT
cdr3_aa: CALRLDLIDTQYF

v_call: TRBV18
cdr3_length: 16
j_call: TRBJ1-5
d_call: -
clone_size: -
cdr3_nt: TGTGCCAGCTCACCAAGGGGATCAGGGGAGGGTCAGCCCCAGCATTTT
cdr3_aa: CASSPRGSGEGQPQHF